The 12 T cell receptor beta chains below all came from one sample that was sequenced in a study of cytomegalovirus exposure and HLA in healthy donors. PCR was performed using 60 Vbeta and 13 Jbeta primers. The method was immunoSEQ multiplex PCR; TCRdb's version includes in-frame clones alone and lacks a portion of them. The sample includes approximately 150,000 clones. The sequenced material came from PBMCs. These receptors were taken from a woman aged 45-60 years in good health and CMV-seronegative.

V and J are TRBV7-9 and TRBJ1-5; 9 nucleotides match TRBD1. V gave up 1 base and J gave up 6 bases; unmatched junction bases: 1. The CDR3 is 14 amino acids. The V gene's germline CDR1 is SEHNR and CDR2 FQNEAQ (reference sequence). The CDR3 spells CASSLGQGGQPQHF. The CDR3, as DNA: TGTGCCAGCAGCTTAGGACAGGGGGGTCAGCCCCAGCATTTT.

The J gene is TRBJ1-1, the V gene TRBV5-6; 7 nucleotides agree with TRBD1. The V gene's germline CDR1 is SGHDT and CDR2 YYEEEE. J was trimmed by 4 bases and V by 6 bases; bases with no gene match: 6. The CDR3 totals 13 residues. The CDR3 coding sequence is TGTGCCAGCAACTTCGGGACAGCCACTGAAGCTTTCTTT. This translates into CASNFGTATEAFF.

The chain couples TRBV30 to TRBJ2-7; 10 positions match TRBD2. V was clipped by 3 bases and J by 3 bases; unmatched bases: 5. Per the germline V gene, CDR1 is GTSNPN and CDR2 is SVGIG (reference sequence). The CDR3 has 14 residues. The CDR3 nucleotides are TGTGCCTGGAGCCCCGCTAGCGGGGGCTACGAGCAGTACTTC. Translated, it gives CAWSPASGGYEQYF.

This rearrangement joins TRBV6-4 to TRBJ2-7; D is possibly TRBD2 (6 bases). The CDR3 has 13 amino acids. Trimming removed 7 bases from V and 2 bases from J, with 12 bases in between. The germline CDR1 and CDR2 sequences are MRHNA and SNTAGT. The CDR3 is CASNGGGTYEQYF. DNA of the CDR3: TGTGCCAGCAATGGCGGCGGGACCTACGAGCAGTACTTC.

Concerning this clone itself: Other nucleotide sequences in the sample specify the same CDR3. V usage is TRBV7-9 and J usage is TRBJ1-5; D uncertain. The CDR3 extends over 13 amino acids. The V gene's germline CDR1 is SEHNR and CDR2 FQNEAQ (reference sequence). V was trimmed by 5 bases and J by 6 bases, leaving 11 bases between them. CDR3 amino acids: CASSLLSGQPQHF. The CDR3 bases are TGTGCCAGCAGCCTCCTCAGCGGTCAGCCCCAGCATTTT. Drawing the rest from reference TRBV7-9 and TRBJ1-5, the complete variable domain is DTGVSQNPRHKITKRGQNVTFRCDPISEHNRLYWYRQTLGQGPEFLTYFQNEAQLEKSRLLSDRFSAERPKGSFSTLEIQRTEQGDSAMYLCASSLLSGQPQHFGDGTRLSIL.

The chain employs TRBV27 and TRBJ2-1; 9 nucleotides align to TRBD2. The CDR3 consists of 14 residues. Germline V gene lookup returns CDR1 MNHEY and CDR2 SMNVEV (reference sequence). V trimming: 3 bases; J trimming: 6 bases; junction bases outside the gene matches: 3. The chain's CDR3 is CASSLAGGSNEQFF. The CDR3, as DNA: TGTGCCAGCAGTTTGGCGGGAGGGAGCAATGAGCAGTTCTTC.

This chain connects TRBV18 to TRBJ2-7; D is possibly TRBD2 (7 bases). V dropped 7 bases and J dropped 5 bases, with 18 bases sitting between them. This CDR3 comprises 14 residues. Germline CDR1 reads KGHSH; CDR2 reads LQKENI. The CDR3 coding sequence is TGTGCCAGCTTTCGGGGGCGGGAGTCAGACGAGCAGTACTTC. Protein sequence: CASFRGRESDEQYF.

The chain combines TRBV28 with TRBJ2-2; TRBD2 is a possible D gene (6 bases). The length of the CDR3 is 16 residues. Germline V gene data show CDR1 as MDHEN and CDR2 as SYDVKM. Trimming removed 2 bases at V and 1 base at J, with 11 bases between. Written as DNA, the CDR3 is TGTGCCAGCAGTTTAACGAGCGGGCTGAACACCGGGGAGCTGTTTTTT. It yields the protein CASSLTSGLNTGELFF.

On this clone itself: A read error may account for a junction end that differs from germline. The V call is TRBV18, the J call TRBJ2-1; D might be TRBD2 (5 bases). Germline V CDR1 and CDR2: KGHSH, LQKENI. This CDR3 spans 16 amino acids. The CDR3 reads CASSPRNRGIDNDQFF. The CDR3 coding sequence is TGTGCCAGCTCACCACGTAACCGGGGTATCGACAATGACCAGTTCTTC.

This chain joins TRBV7-3 and TRBJ1-5; D remains ambiguous. Germline V gene sequence: CDR1 SGHTA, CDR2 FQGTGA. V lost 5 bases to trimming and J lost 0 bases, with 5 bases between them. The CDR3 loop spans 13 amino acids. The CDR3 bases are TGTGCCAGCAGCGCGAATAGCAATCAGCCCCAGCATTTT. This translates into CASSANSNQPQHF. The whole variable domain, filled in from reference TRBV7-3 and TRBJ1-5, reads GAGVSQTPSNKVTEKGKYVELRCDPISGHTALYWYRQSLGQGPEFLIYFQGTGAADDSGLPNDRFFAVRPEGSVSTLKIQRTERGDSAVYLCASSANSNQPQHFGDGTRLSIL.

The rearrangement links TRBV28 to TRBJ2-1, with 12 bases that match TRBD2. Trimming took 5 bases from V and 9 from J; bases not matched to a gene: 14. The CDR3 is 17 residues long. The germline gives CDR1 MDHEN, CDR2 SYDVKM. CDR3 in amino acids: CASSLILAGGTVGEQFF. The CDR3 region has the DNA TGTGCCAGCAGTCTGATTCTAGCGGGGGGGACGGTTGGTGAGCAGTTCTTC.

The V call is TRBV2, the J call TRBJ2-1; TRBD1 matches 9 bases. The CDR3 totals 15 residues. Trimming cost V 5 bases and J 1 base; bases outside gene matches: 3. CDR1 SNHLY and CDR2 FYNNEI come from the germline V gene. The CDR3 reads CASSTDRGSYNEQFF. The CDR3 DNA sequence: TGTGCCAGCAGTACCGACAGGGGGTCCTACAATGAGCAGTTCTTC.